The source of this T cell receptor beta chain is a study of cytomegalovirus exposure and HLA in healthy donors. Findings of the study overall: In vitro, a few CMV-associated chains proved specific for CMV antigens. Owing to their indistinguishability, certain V segments, notably TRBV6-2 and TRBV6-3, were excluded.

In the PCR, 60 Vbeta and 13 Jbeta primers were used. Method: immunoSEQ multiplex PCR; TCRdb's copy keeps in-frame clones and lacks some. The sample holds under 200,000 clones, 65% to 85% seen once. Points on this clone: Its antigen is still unknown.

CDR3 size: 14 residues. Germline assignment: CDR1 MNHEY and CDR2 SMNVEV (reference sequence). Between the trimmed V and J ends, which lost 2 bases and 4 bases, there was a span of 12 bases. The sample taken for sequencing was PBMCs. The chain carries TRBV27 and TRBJ2-7; D unresolved. This TCR was sampled from a woman aged 45-65 years in good health and CMV-seropositive. CDR3 sequence (DNA): TGTGCCAGCAGTTTACGTCCGAGAGAGTACGAGCAGTACTTC. Amino acid sequence: CASSLRPREYEQYF.